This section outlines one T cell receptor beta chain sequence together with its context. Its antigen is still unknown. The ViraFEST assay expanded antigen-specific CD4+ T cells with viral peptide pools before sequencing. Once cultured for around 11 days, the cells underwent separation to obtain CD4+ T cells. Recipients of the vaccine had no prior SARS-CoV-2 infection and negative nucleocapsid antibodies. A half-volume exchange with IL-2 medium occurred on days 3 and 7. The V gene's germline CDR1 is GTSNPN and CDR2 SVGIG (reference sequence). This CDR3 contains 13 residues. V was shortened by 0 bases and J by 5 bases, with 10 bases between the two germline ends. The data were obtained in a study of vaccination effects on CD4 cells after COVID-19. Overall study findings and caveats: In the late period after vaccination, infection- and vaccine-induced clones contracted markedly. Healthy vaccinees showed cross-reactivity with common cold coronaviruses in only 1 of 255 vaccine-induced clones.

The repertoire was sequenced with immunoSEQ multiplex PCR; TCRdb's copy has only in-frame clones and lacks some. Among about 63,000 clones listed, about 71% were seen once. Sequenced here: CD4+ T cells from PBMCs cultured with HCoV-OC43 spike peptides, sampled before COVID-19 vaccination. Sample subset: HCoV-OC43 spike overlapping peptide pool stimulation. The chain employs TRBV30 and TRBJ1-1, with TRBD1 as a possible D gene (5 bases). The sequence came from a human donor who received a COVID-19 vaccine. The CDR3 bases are TGTGCCTGGAGTGTTGGGGCCAAGACTGAAGCTTTCTTT. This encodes CAWSVGAKTEAFF.